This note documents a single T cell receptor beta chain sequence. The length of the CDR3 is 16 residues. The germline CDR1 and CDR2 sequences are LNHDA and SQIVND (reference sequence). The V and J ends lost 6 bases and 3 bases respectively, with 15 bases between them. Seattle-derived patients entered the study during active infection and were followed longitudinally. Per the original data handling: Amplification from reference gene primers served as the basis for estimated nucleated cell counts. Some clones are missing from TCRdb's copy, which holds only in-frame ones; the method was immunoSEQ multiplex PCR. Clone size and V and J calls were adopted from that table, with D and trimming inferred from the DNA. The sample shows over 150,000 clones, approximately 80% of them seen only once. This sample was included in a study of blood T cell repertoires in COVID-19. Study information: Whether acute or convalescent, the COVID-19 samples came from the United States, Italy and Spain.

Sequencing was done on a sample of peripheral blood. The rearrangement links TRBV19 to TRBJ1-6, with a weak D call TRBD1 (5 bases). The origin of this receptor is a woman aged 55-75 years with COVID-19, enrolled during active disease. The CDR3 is CASSLGGNGYNSPLHF. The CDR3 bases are TGTGCCAGTAGCCTTGGGGGGAATGGCTATAATTCACCCCTCCACTTT.